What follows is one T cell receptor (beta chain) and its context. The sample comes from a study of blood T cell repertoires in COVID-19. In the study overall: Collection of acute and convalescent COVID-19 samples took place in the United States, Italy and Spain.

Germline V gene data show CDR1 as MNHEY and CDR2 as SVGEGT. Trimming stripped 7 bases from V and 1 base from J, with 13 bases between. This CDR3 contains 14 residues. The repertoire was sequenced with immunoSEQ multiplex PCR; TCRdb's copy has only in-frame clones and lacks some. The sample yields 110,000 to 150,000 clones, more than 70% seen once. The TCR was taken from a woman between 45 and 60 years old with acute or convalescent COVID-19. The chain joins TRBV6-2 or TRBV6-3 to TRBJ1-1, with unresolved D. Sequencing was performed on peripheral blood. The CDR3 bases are TGTGCCAGCACCCCAAGCAGGAAGAACACTGAAGCTTTCTTT. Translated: CASTPSRKNTEAFF.